Below, one T cell receptor beta chain is given with its context. Its antigen is unidentified. The data are from a study of cytomegalovirus exposure and HLA in healthy donors. The overall study: The same platform as the approximately 670 first-cohort repertoires was used for the 90 to 150 validation repertoires, a later analysis reported. Findings and limits, study-wide: One later analysis, an examination of the roughly 130 validation repertoires, found that first-cohort TCR clusters tended to co-occur in them. Most TCR sequences were seen very rarely across donors, but some public TCRs occurred in many. There were around 160 TCR beta chains listed as cytomegalovirus-associated.

Sequenced by immunoSEQ multiplex PCR; TCRdb stores in-frame clones only, minus some. The data contain around 58,000 clones, more than 85% of them singletons. The junction had 4 bases not matched to a gene; V was cut back by 2 bases and J by 0 bases. There are 16 residues in the CDR3. Germline V CDR1 and CDR2: LGHNA, YNFKEQ. The rearrangement uses TRBV4-2 and TRBJ2-7; 10 positions agree with TRBD2. The receptor was isolated from a woman between 18 and 29 years old in good health and CMV-seronegative. Material for sequencing was PBMCs. CDR3 amino acids: CASSQLAGGSSYEQYF. CDR3 bases: TGTGCCAGCAGCCAATTAGCGGGGGGCTCCTCCTACGAGCAGTACTTC.